Below, 2 T cell receptor beta chains from the same sample are listed, as sequenced in a study of cytomegalovirus exposure and HLA in healthy donors. Amplification used 60 Vbeta primers and 13 Jbeta primers. Sequencing used immunoSEQ multiplex PCR; TCRdb keeps in-frame clones, though not all of them. The sample lists roughly 56,000 clones, about four fifths seen once, with roughly 51% in the top ten. The sample consisted of PBMCs. These receptors were collected from a man aged 50-60 years in good health and CMV-seropositive.

This clone was detected only a few times. The V gene is TRBV30, the J gene TRBJ1-4; a weak D match, TRBD1 (6 bases). Germline CDR1 and CDR2: GTSNPN and SVGIG (reference sequence). Deletions cut 1 base from V and 8 bases from J, with 14 bases between. This CDR3 is built from 14 residues. CDR3 in amino acids: CAWSDRVGEEKLFF. The DNA for the CDR3 is TGTGCCTGGAGTGACAGGGTTGGGGAGGAAAAACTGTTTTTT. Supplemented by reference TRBV30 and TRBJ1-4, the full variable domain reads SQTIHQWPATLVQPVGSPLSLECTVEGTSNPNLYWYRQAAGRGLQLLFYSVGIGQISSEVPQNLSASRPQDRQFILSSKKLLLSDSGFYLCAWSDRVGEEKLFFGSGTQLSVL.

This clone was counted between two and nine times. The chain couples TRBV2 to TRBJ2-1, with a tentative D call TRBD1 (5 bases). The CDR3 runs to 14 residues. V was pared by 2 bases and J by 5 bases, with 10 bases between. Per the germline V gene, CDR1 is SNHLY and CDR2 is FYNNEI. CDR3: CASSEYGANNEQFF. CDR3 in DNA: TGTGCCAGCAGTGAATATGGGGCGAACAATGAGCAGTTCTTC.